This TCR beta chain derives from a study of cytomegalovirus exposure and HLA in healthy donors. The PCR used 60 Vbeta and 13 Jbeta primers. TCRdb's copy holds only in-frame clones and misses some; the assay was immunoSEQ multiplex PCR. The sample consists of 120,000 or so clones, over 60% of them appearing once. Germline V gene lookup returns CDR1 SGHNT and CDR2 YYREEE (reference sequence). Trimming took 4 bases from V and 6 from J; bases not matched to a gene: 7. The CDR3 has 16 amino acids. This receptor was taken from a female donor in good health and CMV-seronegative. The sample was PBMCs. V is TRBV5-4 and J is TRBJ2-3; 14 bases map to TRBD2. The CDR3 DNA reads as TGTGCCAGCAGCCGCGGGACTAGCGGGGGCTGGGATACGCAGTATTTT. Translating gives CASSRGTSGGWDTQYF.